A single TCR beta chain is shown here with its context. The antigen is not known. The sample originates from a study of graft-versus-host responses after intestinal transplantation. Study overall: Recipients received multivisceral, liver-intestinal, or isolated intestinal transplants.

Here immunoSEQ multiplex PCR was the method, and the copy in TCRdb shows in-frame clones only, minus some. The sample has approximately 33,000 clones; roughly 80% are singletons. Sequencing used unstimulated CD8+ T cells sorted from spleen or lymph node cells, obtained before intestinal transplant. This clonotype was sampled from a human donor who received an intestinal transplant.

CDR3 nucleotides: TGTGCCAGCAGATGGACAGGGAACTACGAGCAGTACTTC. It is translated as CASRWTGNYEQYF. This chain links TRBV27 with TRBJ2-7, with 8 bases aligning to TRBD1. Germline V CDR1 and CDR2: MNHEY, SMNVEV (reference sequence). With V trimmed by 6 bases and J by 3 bases, 4 bases remained unmatched. The CDR3 is made up of 13 amino acids.